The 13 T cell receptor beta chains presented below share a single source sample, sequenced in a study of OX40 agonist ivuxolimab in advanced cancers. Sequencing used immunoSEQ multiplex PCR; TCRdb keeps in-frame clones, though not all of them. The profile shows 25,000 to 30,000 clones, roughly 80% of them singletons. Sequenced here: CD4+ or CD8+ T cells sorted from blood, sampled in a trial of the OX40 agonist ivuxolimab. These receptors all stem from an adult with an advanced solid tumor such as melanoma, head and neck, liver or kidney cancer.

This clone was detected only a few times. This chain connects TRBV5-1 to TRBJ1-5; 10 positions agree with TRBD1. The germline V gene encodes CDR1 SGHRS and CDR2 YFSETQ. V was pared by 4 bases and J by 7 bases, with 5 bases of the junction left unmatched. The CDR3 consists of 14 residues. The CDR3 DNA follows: TGCGCCAGCAGCACGACAGGGGGCTTGCAGCCCCAGCATTTT. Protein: CASSTTGGLQPQHF.

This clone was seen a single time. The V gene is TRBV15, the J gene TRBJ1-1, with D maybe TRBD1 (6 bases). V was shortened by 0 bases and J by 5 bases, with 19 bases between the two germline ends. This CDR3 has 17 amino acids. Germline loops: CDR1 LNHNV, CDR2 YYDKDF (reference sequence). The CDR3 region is CATSRDREGGGLTEAFF. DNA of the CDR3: TGTGCCACCAGCAGAGATCGGGAGGGGGGTGGTTTAACTGAAGCTTTCTTT.

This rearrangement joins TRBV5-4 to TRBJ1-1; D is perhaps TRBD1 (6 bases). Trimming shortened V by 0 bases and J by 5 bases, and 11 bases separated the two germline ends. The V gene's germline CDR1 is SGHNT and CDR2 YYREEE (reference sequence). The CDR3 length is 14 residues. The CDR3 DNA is TGTGCCAGCAGCTTGGATGGGGGGCAGACTGAAGCTTTCTTT. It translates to CASSLDGGQTEAFF.

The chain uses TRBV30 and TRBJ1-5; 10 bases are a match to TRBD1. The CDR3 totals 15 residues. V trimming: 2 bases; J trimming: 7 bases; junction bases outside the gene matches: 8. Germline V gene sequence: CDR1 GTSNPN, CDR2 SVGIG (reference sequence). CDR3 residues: CAWSSTGGVGQPQHF. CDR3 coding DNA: TGTGCCTGGAGTTCGACAGGGGGCGTGGGGCAGCCCCAGCATTTT.

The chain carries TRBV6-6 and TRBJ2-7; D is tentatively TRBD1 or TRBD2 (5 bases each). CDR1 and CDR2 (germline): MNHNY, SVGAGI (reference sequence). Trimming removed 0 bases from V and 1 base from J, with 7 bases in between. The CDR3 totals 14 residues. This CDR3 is CASSYSGTSYEQYF. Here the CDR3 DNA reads TGTGCCAGCAGTTACTCCGGGACGTCCTACGAGCAGTACTTC.

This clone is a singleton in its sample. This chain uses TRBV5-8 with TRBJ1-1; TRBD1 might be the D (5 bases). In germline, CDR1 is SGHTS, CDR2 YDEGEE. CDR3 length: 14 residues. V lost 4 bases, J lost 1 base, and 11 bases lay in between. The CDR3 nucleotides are TGTGCCAGCAGCACGGGACTGTGGAACACTGAAGCTTTCTTT. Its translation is CASSTGLWNTEAFF.

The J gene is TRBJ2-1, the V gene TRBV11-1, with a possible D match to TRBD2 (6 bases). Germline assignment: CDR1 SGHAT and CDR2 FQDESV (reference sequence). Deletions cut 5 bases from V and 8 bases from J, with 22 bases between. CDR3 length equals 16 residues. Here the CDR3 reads CASSQDVWEEGDEQFF. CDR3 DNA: TGTGCCAGCAGCCAAGATGTCTGGGAGGAAGGCGATGAGCAGTTCTTC.

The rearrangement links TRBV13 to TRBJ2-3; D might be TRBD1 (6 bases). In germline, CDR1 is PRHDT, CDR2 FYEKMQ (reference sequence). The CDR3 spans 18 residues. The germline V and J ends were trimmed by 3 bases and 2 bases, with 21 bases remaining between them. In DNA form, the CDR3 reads TGTGCCAGCAGCTTCCGGACAGCCACCAGTTTAGACACAGATACGCAGTATTTT. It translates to CASSFRTATSLDTDTQYF.

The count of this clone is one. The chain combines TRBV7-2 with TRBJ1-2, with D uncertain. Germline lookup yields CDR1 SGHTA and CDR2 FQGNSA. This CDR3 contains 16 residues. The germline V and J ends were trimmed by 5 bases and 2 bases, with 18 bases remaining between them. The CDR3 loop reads CASSQVEAALNYGYTF. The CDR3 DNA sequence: TGTGCCAGCAGCCAAGTCGAGGCAGCTCTGAACTATGGCTACACCTTC.

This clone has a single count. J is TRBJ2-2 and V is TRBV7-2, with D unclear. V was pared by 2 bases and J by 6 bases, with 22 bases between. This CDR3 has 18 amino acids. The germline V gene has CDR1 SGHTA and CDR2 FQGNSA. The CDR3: CASSLLGGQPAMAGELFF. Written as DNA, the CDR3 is TGTGCCAGCAGCTTATTAGGCGGTCAACCCGCAATGGCCGGGGAGCTGTTTTTT.

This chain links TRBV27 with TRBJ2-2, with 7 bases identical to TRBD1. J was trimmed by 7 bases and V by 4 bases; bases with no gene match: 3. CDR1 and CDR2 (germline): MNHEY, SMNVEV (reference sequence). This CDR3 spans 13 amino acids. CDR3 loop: CASSYQGVGELFF. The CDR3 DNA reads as TGTGCCAGCAGTTACCAGGGGGTCGGGGAGCTGTTTTTT.

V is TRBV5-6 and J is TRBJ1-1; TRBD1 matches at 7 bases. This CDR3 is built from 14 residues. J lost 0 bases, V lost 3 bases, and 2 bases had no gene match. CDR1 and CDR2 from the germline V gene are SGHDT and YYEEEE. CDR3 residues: CASSSGQVNTEAFF. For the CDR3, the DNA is TGTGCCAGCAGCTCAGGACAGGTGAACACTGAAGCTTTCTTT.

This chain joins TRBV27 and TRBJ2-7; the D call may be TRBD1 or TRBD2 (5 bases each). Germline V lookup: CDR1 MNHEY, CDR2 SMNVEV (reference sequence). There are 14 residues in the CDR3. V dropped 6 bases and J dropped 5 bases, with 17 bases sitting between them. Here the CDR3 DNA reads TGTGCCAGCAGCCCTAGACAGTTCGGGGACGAGCAGTACTTC. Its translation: CASSPRQFGDEQYF.